This note documents a single T cell receptor (beta chain) sequence. TCRdb keeps only in-frame clones here, not all; method: immunoSEQ multiplex PCR. Of 350,000 to 450,000 clones listed, 85% were seen once; the top ten hold more than 3%. The germline gives CDR1 SGHTA, CDR2 FQGTGA. This CDR3 has 16 residues. V lost 5 bases and J 0 bases, leaving 16 bases between the germline ends. The sample is drawn from a study of blood T cell repertoires in COVID-19. About the study: PBMCs, B-cell-depleted T cells, or T cells were the source of the cDNA or gDNA that made up the material.

The chain employs TRBV7-3 and TRBJ1-1; D ambiguous. The source material was peripheral blood. This receptor was obtained from a woman between 18 and 29 years old with acute or convalescent COVID-19. The CDR3 loop is CASSPTRDSLNTEAFF. DNA of the CDR3: TGTGCCAGCAGCCCTACTCGAGACTCGCTGAACACTGAAGCTTTCTTT. Complete variable domain (other parts from reference TRBV7-3 and TRBJ1-1): GAGVSQTPSNKVTEKGKYVELRCDPISGHTALYWYRQSLGQGPEFLIYFQGTGAADDSGLPNDRFFAVRPEGSVSTLKIQRTERGDSAVYLCASSPTRDSLNTEAFFGQGTRLTVV.